These 16 T cell receptor beta chains were all obtained from the same sample, sequenced in a study of T cells after yellow fever vaccination. TCRdb re-analysed the 5' RACE reads in MiXCR, keeping a single row per CDR3 protein. Among some 400,000 distinct CDR3 sequences, under 7.5% were seen once, and the ten largest hold around 16%. Sequenced material: PBMCs, taken 5 days after the yellow fever booster vaccination. All receptors come from a man in his thirties or forties who received the YFV17D yellow fever vaccine.

V gene TRBV7-9 combines with J gene TRBJ2-2; D not resolved. The CDR3 is 14 amino acids. Trimming stripped 2 bases from V and 4 bases from J, with 8 bases between. The germline CDR1 and CDR2 sequences are SEHNR and FQNEAQ (reference sequence). CDR3 coding DNA: TGTGCCAGCAGCTTAATGCGGCGCACCGGGGAGCTGTTTTTT. It encodes CASSLMRRTGELFF.

This clonotype was found a few times. J is TRBJ2-1 and V is TRBV7-2; D ambiguous. The V end lost 5 bases, the J end lost 9 bases, and 8 bases lay between the germline ends. Looked up from germline, CDR1 is SGHTA and CDR2 is FQGNSA. This CDR3 has 11 amino acids. In nucleotides, the CDR3 is TGTGCCAGCAGCCCCTACGGTGAGCAGTTCTTC. Protein product: CASSPYGEQFF. The full variable domain, with the rest looked up from reference TRBV7-2 and TRBJ2-1, is GAGVSQSPSNKVTEKGKDVELRCDPISGHTALYWYRQSLGQGLEFLIYFQGNSAPDKSGLPSDRFSAERTGGSVSTLTIQRTQQEDSAVYLCASSPYGEQFFGPGTRLTVL.

The rearrangement joins TRBV20-1 to TRBJ2-5, with TRBD2 matching 10 bases. This CDR3 has 15 residues. After removal of 2 bases from V and 1 base from J, the junction contained 4 bases not matched to a gene. From germline, CDR1 is DFQATT and CDR2 SNEGSKA (reference sequence). The CDR3 bases are TGCAGTGCTAGACTAGCGGGAGATCTCCAAGAGACCCAGTACTTC. Its translation: CSARLAGDLQETQYF.

The sample holds many counts of this clonotype. In DNA, the CDR3 is TGTGCCACCAGCAGCGAGGCCGGCATGCGGTACTTC. As protein: CATSSEAGMRYF. This sequence joins TRBV15 and TRBJ2-7; D uncertain. Trimming removed 3 bases at V and 12 bases at J, with 15 bases between. Germline values: CDR1 LNHNV, CDR2 YYDKDF (reference sequence). This CDR3 is 12 amino acids long. Together with reference TRBV15 and TRBJ2-7, the CDR3 gives the full variable domain: DAMVIQNPRYQVTQFGKPVTLSCSQTLNHNVMYWYQQKSSQAPKLLFHYYDKDFNNEADTPDNFQSRRPNTSFCFLDIRSPGLGDTAMYLCATSSEAGMRYFGPGTRLTVT.

At least ten counts were recorded for this clonotype. The rearrangement links TRBV12-3 or TRBV12-4 to TRBJ2-7, with TRBD1 identical over 7 bases. With V trimmed by 6 bases and J by 2 bases, 7 bases remained unmatched. CDR3 length: 14 amino acids. The CDR3 sequence: CASSPPTGAYEQYF. CDR3 nucleotide sequence: TGTGCCAGCAGCCCACCTACAGGGGCCTACGAGCAGTACTTC.

In its sample, this clonotype was seen a few times. One junction end disagrees with the germline gene, perhaps due to a read error. The genes are TRBV2 and TRBJ2-1; a possible D gene is TRBD1 (5 bases). The CDR3 consists of 12 residues. Germline CDR1 reads SNHLY; CDR2 reads FYNNEI. The CDR3: CASSEVGRRTSF. The DNA of the CDR3 is TGTGCCAGCAGTGAAGTGGGTAGAAGGACAAGCTTC. The full variable domain, with the rest looked up from reference TRBV2 and TRBJ2-1, is EPEVTQTPSHQVTQMGQEVILRCVPISNHLYFYWYRQILGQKVEFLVSFYNNEISEKSEIFDDQFSVERPDGSNFTLKIRSTKLEDSAMYFCASSEVGRRTSFGPGTRLTVL.

In its sample, this clonotype was seen many times. CDR3 loop: CASSFTVAGFNEQFF. The CDR3 DNA sequence: TGTGCCAGCAGCTTTACAGTAGCGGGTTTTAATGAGCAGTTCTTC. The chain is built from TRBV7-6 and TRBJ2-1; 7 positions agree with TRBD2. Germline V lookup: CDR1 SGHVS, CDR2 FNYEAQ. The J segment lost 7 bases and the V segment lost 3 bases, leaving 9 bases of the junction unmatched. This CDR3 spans 15 amino acids.

This clonotype was picked up a small number of times. The chain joins TRBV20-1 to TRBJ2-7, with D maybe TRBD1 (5 bases). V was cut by 0 bases and J by 1 base, with 16 bases left in between. The CDR3 is 16 amino acids. Looked up from germline, CDR1 is DFQATT and CDR2 is SNEGSKA (reference sequence). The CDR3 DNA sequence: TGCAGTGCTAGAGATCATAAGGGGCCTCCATCCTACGAGCAGTACTTC. It encodes CSARDHKGPPSYEQYF.

DNA for the CDR3: TGTGCCAGCCGGGATGGACAGGGGGAAAGTCAGCCCCAGCATTTT. Its translation is CASRDGQGESQPQHF. The chain couples TRBV6-1 to TRBJ1-5, with TRBD1 matching over 10 bases. The V gene's germline CDR1 is MNHNS and CDR2 SASEGT. V shed 8 bases, J shed 6 bases, and the junction held 10 bases outside the gene matches. This CDR3 has 15 amino acids.

The chain recombines TRBV29-1 with TRBJ2-7; the D gene is possibly TRBD2 (6 bases). This CDR3 has 12 residues. CDR1 is SQVTM, CDR2 ANQGSEA, per germline. The CDR3 DNA sequence: TGCAGTGGGGGGACTGCCTACTACGAGCAGTACTTC. It translates to CSGGTAYYEQYF.

V and J are TRBV7-2 and TRBJ2-3; perhaps TRBD1 as D (6 bases). Trimming removed 1 base from V and 1 base from J, with 12 bases in between. CDR3 size: 16 residues. The germline V gene has CDR1 SGHTA and CDR2 FQGNSA. CDR3 nucleotides: TGTGCCAGCAGCTTAGGGGGGCTTTCTGGCACAGATACGCAGTATTTT. Amino acids: CASSLGGLSGTDTQYF.

The chain carries TRBV5-1 and TRBJ2-1; 15 bases line up with TRBD2. Trimming removed 5 bases from V and 5 bases from J; junction bases left unmatched: 5. Germline V gene data show CDR1 as SGHRS and CDR2 as YFSETQ. This CDR3 has 16 residues. CDR3 amino acids: CASSGLAGGRHNEQFF. CDR3 nucleotides: TGCGCCAGCAGTGGACTAGCGGGAGGGCGACACAATGAGCAGTTCTTC.

This clonotype was observed at least ten times. This chain connects TRBV5-1 to TRBJ2-3, with a tentative D call TRBD1 (6 bases). Germline loops: CDR1 SGHRS, CDR2 YFSETQ. The CDR3 extends over 15 amino acids. The germline V and J ends were trimmed by 4 bases and 0 bases, with 12 bases remaining between them. In nucleotides, the CDR3 is TGCGCCAGCAGCCCGGACAGTGGGAGCACAGATACGCAGTATTTT. Translation: CASSPDSGSTDTQYF. Combining the CDR3 with reference TRBV5-1 and TRBJ2-3 gives the whole variable domain KAGVTQTPRYLIKTRGQQVTLSCSPISGHRSVSWYQQTPGQGLQFLFEYFSETQRNKGNFPGRFSGRQFSNSRSEMNVSTLELGDSALYLCASSPDSGSTDTQYFGPGTRLTVL.

The chain joins TRBV6-1 to TRBJ2-3; TRBD1 might be the D (6 bases). The V and J ends lost 6 bases and 5 bases respectively, with 18 bases between them. This CDR3 is 15 amino acids long. From germline, CDR1 is MNHNS and CDR2 SASEGT. CDR3 nucleotides: TGTGCCAGCAGAAGCAGGGGCGGTGAGAAAGATACGCAGTATTTT. This codes for CASRSRGGEKDTQYF.

With regard to this clonotype: Germline is not matched at one junction end, which may reflect a read error. The J gene is TRBJ2-7, the V gene TRBV18; D is unclear. This CDR3 has 12 amino acids. From germline, CDR1 is KGHSH and CDR2 LQKENI. The CDR3: CASSREVHELYF. CDR3 bases: TGTGCCAGCTCACGCGAGGTGCACGAGCTGTACTTC.

There are many counts of this clonotype. The chain joins TRBV3-1 to TRBJ1-2, with TRBD1 matching over 7 bases. The CDR3 is made up of 15 amino acids. CDR1 LGHDT and CDR2 YNNKEL come from the germline V gene (reference sequence). V lost 0 bases, J lost 4 bases, and 5 bases stayed unmatched. The CDR3 DNA reads as TGTGCCAGCAGCCAAGATATGGGACAGCCCTATGGCTACACCTTC. This sequence encodes CASSQDMGQPYGYTF.